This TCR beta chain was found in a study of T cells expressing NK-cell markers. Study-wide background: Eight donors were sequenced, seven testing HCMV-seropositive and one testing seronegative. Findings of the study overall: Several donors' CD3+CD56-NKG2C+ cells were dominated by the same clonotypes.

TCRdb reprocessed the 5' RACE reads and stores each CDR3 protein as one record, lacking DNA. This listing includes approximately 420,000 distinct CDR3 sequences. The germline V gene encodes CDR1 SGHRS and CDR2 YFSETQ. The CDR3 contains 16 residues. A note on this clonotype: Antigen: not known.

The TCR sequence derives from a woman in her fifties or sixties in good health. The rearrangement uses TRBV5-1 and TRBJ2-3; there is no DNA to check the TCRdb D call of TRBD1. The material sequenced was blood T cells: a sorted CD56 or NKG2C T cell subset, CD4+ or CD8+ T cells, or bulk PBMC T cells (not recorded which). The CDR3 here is CASTDTRQGVRDTQYF.